The 25 T cell receptor beta chains in this list originate from one sample, sequenced in a study of T cells in Graves' hyperthyroidism and ophthalmopathy. The source material, RNA transcripts, was used to amplify TCR beta CDR3 regions. The TCR CDR3 first-round RT-PCR relied on the HTBI primer set. MiXCR, applied by TCRdb to the multiplex PCR reads, yields one record per CDR3 protein. The table lists approximately 520,000 distinct CDR3 sequences, roughly 25% of them singletons. Sequencing was done on a sample of blood. These receptors were collected from a woman in her twenties or thirties with Graves' ophthalmopathy.

This clonotype was found a few times. The chain uses TRBV2 and TRBJ1-3; D is ambiguous. The CDR3 runs to 16 residues. Looked up from germline, CDR1 is SNHLY and CDR2 is FYNNEI. The germline V and J ends were trimmed by 3 bases and 0 bases, with 12 bases remaining between them. CDR3 sequence (DNA): TGTGCCAGCAGTGATAGCGGACTCATCTCTGGAAACACCATATATTTT. This gives the protein CASSDSGLISGNTIYF. Together with reference TRBV2 and TRBJ1-3, the CDR3 gives the full variable domain: EPEVTQTPSHQVTQMGQEVILRCVPISNHLYFYWYRQILGQKVEFLVSFYNNEISEKSEIFDDQFSVERPDGSNFTLKIRSTKLEDSAMYFCASSDSGLISGNTIYFGEGSWLTVV.

In its sample, this clonotype was seen many times. The V gene is TRBV4-2, the J gene TRBJ1-2, with a weak D call TRBD1 (5 bases). The germline V gene encodes CDR1 LGHNA and CDR2 YNFKEQ. The CDR3 covers 15 residues. V shed 5 bases and J shed 2 bases, with 15 bases lying between them. The CDR3 protein is CASSEDGRANYGYTF. The CDR3 nucleotides read TGTGCCAGCAGCGAGGACGGCAGGGCGAACTATGGCTACACCTTC.

This clonotype showed up many times. V is TRBV11-1 and J is TRBJ1-1, with D possibly being TRBD1 (6 bases). Per germline, CDR1 SGHAT and CDR2 FQDESV (reference sequence). V was pared by 3 bases and J by 3 bases, with 8 bases between. This CDR3 has 13 residues. The DNA for the CDR3 is TGTGCCAGCAGCTTCGGGGGGCACACTGAAGCTTTCTTT. It encodes CASSFGGHTEAFF. The variable domain in full, completed from reference TRBV11-1 and TRBJ1-1, reads EAEVAQSPRYKITEKSQAVAFWCDPISGHATLYWYRQILGQGPELLVQFQDESVVDDSQLPKDRFSAERLKGVDSTLKIQPAELGDSAMYLCASSFGGHTEAFFGQGTRLTVV.

The chain carries TRBV10-3 and TRBJ2-7; 7 nucleotides align to TRBD1. CDR1 ENHRY and CDR2 SYGVKD come from the germline V gene. With 6 bases clipped from V and 3 bases from J, the junction kept 14 bases outside the gene matches. The CDR3 loop spans 16 amino acids. The CDR3 spells CAISPSRQGSYYEQYF. The CDR3 DNA is TGTGCCATCAGCCCCTCCCGACAGGGATCGTACTACGAGCAGTACTTC.

With regard to this clonotype: This could be a read error, since a much larger clone is one nucleotide away. The J gene is TRBJ2-5, the V gene TRBV12-3 or TRBV12-4, with 9 bases matching TRBD1. Losses at the gene ends were 0 bases for V and 4 bases for J; bases not matched to a gene: 0. The CDR3 has 14 amino acids. DNA of the CDR3: TGTGCCAGCAGTTTAGCGGACAGGGGAGAGACCCAGTACTTC. Residues: CASSLADRGETQYF.

This clonotype was recorded at least ten times. The V call is TRBV6-2 or TRBV6-3, the J call TRBJ1-2; the D gene is possibly TRBD1 (5 bases). In germline, CDR1 is MNHEY, CDR2 SVGEGT. The germline V and J ends were trimmed by 7 bases and 4 bases, with 13 bases remaining between them. This CDR3 spans 13 amino acids. The CDR3 nucleotides are TGTGCCAGCACCCCGACAGAAGTCTATGGCTACACCTTC. This gives the protein CASTPTEVYGYTF.

The chain links TRBV28 to TRBJ2-2, with 10 bases lining up with TRBD2. CDR3 size: 18 residues. V was clipped by 5 bases and J by 6 bases; unmatched bases: 15. Per the germline V gene, CDR1 is MDHEN and CDR2 is SYDVKM. For the CDR3, the DNA is TGTGCCAGCAGTCCACCTGGGCTAGCGGGAGAGGTATCCGGGGAGCTGTTTTTT. Translated, it gives CASSPPGLAGEVSGELFF.

The chain employs TRBV6-2 or TRBV6-3 and TRBJ1-2; D uncertain. This CDR3 has 12 amino acids. CDR1 and CDR2 from the germline V gene are MNHEY and SVGEGT. Trimming cost V 2 bases and J 7 bases, with 8 bases left between them. The CDR3 sequence is CASSYEARGYTF. CDR3 bases: TGTGCCAGCAGTTACGAGGCGCGTGGCTACACCTTC.

In this sample, this clonotype turned up many times. The V and J genes are TRBV5-1 and TRBJ1-3; 9 positions agree with TRBD1. V lost 4 bases to trimming and J lost 2 bases; unmatched junction nucleotides: 7. The CDR3 has 16 residues. Germline CDR1 and CDR2: SGHRS and YFSETQ. The CDR3 here is CASSANHRGPGNTIYF. DNA of the CDR3: TGCGCCAGCAGCGCGAATCACAGGGGGCCTGGAAACACCATATATTTT.

This clonotype was recorded at least ten times. V is TRBV29-1 and J is TRBJ2-7, with 8 bases that match TRBD1. The junction had 4 bases not matched to a gene; V was cut back by 6 bases and J by 0 bases. CDR1 SQVTM and CDR2 ANQGSEA come from the germline V gene. The CDR3 is made up of 13 amino acids. In DNA form, the CDR3 reads TGCAGCGTAGGAGACAGGGGCTCCTACGAGCAGTACTTC. It yields the protein CSVGDRGSYEQYF.

This clonotype was detected many times. Its ends do not fully match the called genes, so a read error is possible. The chain recombines TRBV27 with TRBJ2-5; D is perhaps TRBD1 or TRBD2 (7 bases each). Per the germline V gene, CDR1 is MNHEY and CDR2 is SMNVEV (reference sequence). The CDR3 extends over 13 amino acids. CDR3 sequence reads: CASSPSGGETKYF. The CDR3 DNA reads as TGTGCCAGCAGTCCATCAGGGGGGGAGACCAAGTACTTC.

The rearrangement joins TRBV6-5 to TRBJ2-7; 8 nucleotides match TRBD1. This CDR3 region has 17 residues. Looked up from germline, CDR1 is MNHEY and CDR2 is SVGAGI. V lost 2 bases to trimming and J lost 2 bases; unmatched junction nucleotides: 11. CDR3 sequence reads: CASSYSRYRGETYEQYF. CDR3 bases: TGTGCCAGCAGTTACAGTCGGTACAGGGGGGAGACCTACGAGCAGTACTTC.

This clonotype was observed many times. This chain uses TRBV7-8 with TRBJ1-2, with TRBD1 as a possible D gene (6 bases). The CDR3 runs 16 residues. Germline loops: CDR1 SGHVS, CDR2 FQNEAQ. V lost 5 bases and J lost 2, with 18 bases in between. CDR3 in amino acids: CASSEQGGVGNYGYTF. CDR3 in DNA: TGTGCCAGCAGCGAACAGGGAGGGGTTGGAAACTATGGCTACACCTTC.

A few counts support this clonotype. This chain links TRBV5-5 with TRBJ1-5; tentatively, D is TRBD1 (6 bases). The germline V and J ends were trimmed by 4 bases and 3 bases, with 14 bases remaining between them. This CDR3 is 15 amino acids long. Germline CDR1 SGHKS, CDR2 YYEKEE (reference sequence). CDR3 protein: CASSPQGLDNQPQHF. CDR3 DNA sequence: TGTGCCAGCAGCCCTCAGGGGTTGGACAATCAGCCCCAGCATTTT.

The CDR3 protein is CAISESTGVNRGYTF. CDR3 nucleotides: TGTGCCATCAGTGAGTCGACAGGGGTGAATCGAGGCTACACCTTC. The gene calls are TRBV10-3 and TRBJ1-2; TRBD1 matches at 8 bases. The length of the CDR3 is 15 residues. CDR1 and CDR2 from the germline V gene are ENHRY and SYGVKD. Trimming removed 0 bases from V and 8 bases from J; junction bases left unmatched: 8.

V and J are TRBV7-2 and TRBJ2-7, with TRBD1 identical over 7 bases. The CDR3 extends over 15 amino acids. CDR1 SGHTA and CDR2 FQGNSA come from the germline V gene. V was pared by 5 bases and J by 2 bases, with 9 bases of the junction left unmatched. The DNA of the CDR3 is TGTGCCAGCAGCAGCCGACAGGGATGGGCCTACGAGCAGTACTTC. Its translation is CASSSRQGWAYEQYF.

This sequence joins TRBV6-1 and TRBJ1-2; weak D call: TRBD1 (5 bases). Trimming removed 7 bases from V and 3 bases from J, with 9 bases in between. Per the germline V gene, CDR1 is MNHNS and CDR2 is SASEGT. The CDR3 covers 12 residues. The CDR3: CASKVQDYGYTF. In nucleotides, the CDR3 is TGTGCCAGCAAGGTACAGGACTATGGCTACACCTTC.

Comments on this clonotype: The junction does not match germline at one end; this may be a read error. The genes are TRBV20-1 and TRBJ2-5; TRBD1 aligns across 7 bases. This CDR3 has 12 residues. CDR1 DFQATT and CDR2 SNEGSKA come from the germline V gene (reference sequence). The CDR3 region is CSAPRQGETRYF. CDR3 nucleotides: TGCAGTGCTCCGAGACAGGGAGAGACCCGGTACTTC.

The J gene is TRBJ2-5, the V gene TRBV4-1, with unresolved D. Deletions cut 5 bases from V and 5 bases from J, with 12 bases between. The CDR3 is made up of 13 amino acids. The germline CDR1 and CDR2 sequences are MGHRA and YSYEKL. DNA for the CDR3: TGCGCCAGCAGCTCAATAGTGATGGAGACCCAGTACTTC. Protein product: CASSSIVMETQYF.

The V and J genes are TRBV30 and TRBJ1-5; D remains unclear. Trimming removed 0 bases from V and 7 bases from J, with 10 bases in between. There are 13 residues in the CDR3. Germline V lookup: CDR1 GTSNPN, CDR2 SVGIG (reference sequence). The CDR3 DNA sequence: TGTGCCTGGAGTGTAAAGGGAAGCCAGCCCCAGCATTTT. This gives the protein CAWSVKGSQPQHF.

There are a few counts of this clonotype. This chain connects TRBV18 to TRBJ2-2; TRBD1 is a possible D gene (6 bases). Germline assignment: CDR1 KGHSH and CDR2 LQKENI. V gave up 3 bases and J gave up 0 bases, with 11 bases separating them. The CDR3 is 16 amino acids. CDR3 sequence: CASSPAGTSNTGELFF. CDR3 nucleotides: TGTGCCAGCTCACCGGCCGGGACATCGAACACCGGGGAGCTGTTTTTT.

This clonotype has a count of ten or more. The CDR3, as DNA: TGTGCCAGCAGCATGGAGGGGGCTGTCGCTTTCTTT. Amino acid sequence: CASSMEGAVAFF. The J gene is TRBJ1-1, the V gene TRBV2; 7 positions match TRBD1. Trimming cost V 6 bases and J 11 bases; bases outside gene matches: 9. CDR3 length: 12 residues. Germline assignment: CDR1 SNHLY and CDR2 FYNNEI. Together with reference TRBV2 and TRBJ1-1, the CDR3 gives the full variable domain: EPEVTQTPSHQVTQMGQEVILRCVPISNHLYFYWYRQILGQKVEFLVSFYNNEISEKSEIFDDQFSVERPDGSNFTLKIRSTKLEDSAMYFCASSMEGAVAFFGQGTRLTVV.

Note on this clonotype: The junction departs from germline at one end; a sequencing error may be responsible. The J gene is TRBJ1-2, the V gene TRBV5-1, with 9 bases matching TRBD1. CDR1 is SGHRS and CDR2 is YFSETQ in the germline V gene. This CDR3 has 15 residues. The CDR3 bases are TGCGCCATCAGCTTGGGGGACAGGGCTAACTATGGCTACACCTTC. Translated: CAISLGDRANYGYTF. Full variable domain (rest looked up from reference TRBV5-1 and TRBJ1-2): KAGVTQTPRYLIKTRGQQVTLSCSPISGHRSVSWYQQTPGQGLQFLFEYFSETQRNKGNFPGRFSGRQFSNSRSEMNVSTLELGDSALYLCAISLGDRANYGYTFGSGTRLTVV.

The table lists this clonotype with many counts. The V and J genes are TRBV6-1 and TRBJ1-1; unclear D gene. The CDR3 is made up of 13 amino acids. Germline CDR1 and CDR2: MNHNS and SASEGT. The V end was cut by 10 bases, the J end by 1 base, with 13 bases between. CDR3 nucleotide sequence: TGTGCCATCGGCGGGGAAACGAACACTGAAGCTTTCTTT. Amino acids: CAIGGETNTEAFF.

There are many counts of this clonotype. The chain employs TRBV4-1 and TRBJ1-1; D call uncertain. The CDR3 is made up of 13 amino acids. The ends were cut back, 0 bases at V and 6 bases at J, with 8 bases in the middle. The germline V gene has CDR1 MGHRA and CDR2 YSYEKL. Written as DNA, the CDR3 is TGCGCCAGCAGCCAAGACGGCCGGGCTGAAGCTTTCTTT. The encoded protein is CASSQDGRAEAFF.